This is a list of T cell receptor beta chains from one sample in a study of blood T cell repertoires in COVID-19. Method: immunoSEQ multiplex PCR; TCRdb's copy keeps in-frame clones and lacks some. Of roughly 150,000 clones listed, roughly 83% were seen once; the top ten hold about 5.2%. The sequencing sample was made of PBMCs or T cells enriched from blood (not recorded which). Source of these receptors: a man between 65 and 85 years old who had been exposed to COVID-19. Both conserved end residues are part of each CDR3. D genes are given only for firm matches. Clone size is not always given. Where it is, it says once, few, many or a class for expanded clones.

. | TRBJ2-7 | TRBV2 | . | CASTRSPYYEQYF | TGTGCCAGCACCCGAAGTCCCTACTACGAGCAGTACTTC
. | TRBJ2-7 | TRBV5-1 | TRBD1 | CASRSGTGEVYEQYF | TGCGCCAGCAGATCCGGGACAGGGGAGGTGTACGAGCAGTACTTC
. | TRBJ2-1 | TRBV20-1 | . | CSAYKLNEQFF | TGCAGTGCTTATAAACTCAATGAGCAGTTCTTC
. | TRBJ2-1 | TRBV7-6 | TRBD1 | CASSLVAATGIQFF | TGTGCCAGCAGCTTAGTAGCCGCGACAGGGATTCAGTTCTTC
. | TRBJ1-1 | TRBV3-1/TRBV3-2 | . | CASSHRGGNTEAFF | TGTGCCAGCAGCCACAGGGGTGGAAACACTGAAGCTTTCTTT
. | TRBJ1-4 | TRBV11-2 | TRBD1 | CASSPDRGHGNEKLFF | TGTGCCAGCAGCCCAGACAGGGGCCATGGGAATGAAAAACTGTTTTTT
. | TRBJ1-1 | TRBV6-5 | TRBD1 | CAGRRDSPSNTEAFF | TGTGCCGGACGCCGGGACAGCCCCTCTAACACTGAAGCTTTCTTT
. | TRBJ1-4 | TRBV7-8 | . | CASSLGVRRGEKLFF | TGTGCCAGCAGCTTAGGAGTTCGGCGAGGGGAAAAACTGTTTTTT
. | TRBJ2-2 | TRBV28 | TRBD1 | CASSPWTGLGGELFF | TGTGCCAGCAGTCCATGGACAGGGCTTGGCGGGGAGCTGTTTTTT
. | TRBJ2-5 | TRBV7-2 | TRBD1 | CASRGQGNETQYF | TGTGCCAGCAGGGGACAGGGGAACGAGACCCAGTACTTC
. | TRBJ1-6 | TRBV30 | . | CAWKLGGRSPLHF | TGTGCCTGGAAACTAGGGGGACGCTCACCCCTCCACTTT
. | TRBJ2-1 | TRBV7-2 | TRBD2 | CASSLHGTNNEQFF | TGTGCCAGCAGCCTACACGGGACTAACAATGAGCAGTTCTTC
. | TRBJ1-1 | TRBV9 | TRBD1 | CASSVEGTGGGTEAFF | TGTGCCAGCAGCGTAGAAGGAACAGGGGGCGGGACTGAAGCTTTCTTT
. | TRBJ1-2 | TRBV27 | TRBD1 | CASSLTRGLDGYTF | TGTGCCAGCAGTTTAACCAGGGGGCTAGACGGCTACACCTTC
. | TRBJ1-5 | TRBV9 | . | CASSVGSTGNQPQHF | TGTGCCAGCAGCGTAGGCTCCACAGGGAACCAGCCCCAGCATTTT
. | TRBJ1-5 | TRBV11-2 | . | CASSLGELSNQPQHF | TGTGCCAGCAGCTTAGGGGAGTTGAGCAATCAGCCCCAGCATTTT
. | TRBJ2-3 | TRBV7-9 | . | CAPGSGGTDTQYF | TGTGCCCCGGGGTCAGGGGGCACAGATACGCAGTATTTT
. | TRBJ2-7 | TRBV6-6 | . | CASSPDSARSYEQYF | TGTGCCAGCAGCCCGGACTCCGCCCGCTCCTACGAGCAGTACTTC
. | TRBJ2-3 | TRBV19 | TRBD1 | CASTQDGQGLTDTQYF | TGTGCCAGTACCCAAGACGGACAGGGGCTGACAGATACGCAGTATTTT
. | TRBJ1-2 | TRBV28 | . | CASHIRVGEFYGYTF | TGTGCCAGCCATATCAGGGTTGGGGAATTTTATGGCTACACCTTC
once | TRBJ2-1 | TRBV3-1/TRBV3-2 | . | CASSHVRNEQFF | TGTGCCAGCAGCCATGTGAGGAATGAGCAGTTCTTC
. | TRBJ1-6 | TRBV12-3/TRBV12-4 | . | CASSLPGDSPLHF | TGTGCCAGCAGTTTACCAGGGGACTCACCCCTCCACTTT
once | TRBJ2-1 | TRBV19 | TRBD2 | CASSPFSGGAYNEQFF | TGTGCCAGTAGTCCATTTAGCGGGGGGGCCTACAATGAGCAGTTCTTC
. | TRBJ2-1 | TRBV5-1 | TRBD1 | CASSWGQGANEQFF | TGCGCCAGCAGCTGGGGACAGGGGGCTAATGAGCAGTTCTTC
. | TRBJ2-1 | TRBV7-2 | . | CASSGGLDPLYNEQFF | TGTGCCAGCAGCGGGGGCCTCGACCCTCTCTACAATGAGCAGTTCTTC
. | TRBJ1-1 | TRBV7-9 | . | CASSLMDYSEAFF | TGTGCCAGCAGCTTAATGGATTACAGTGAAGCTTTCTTT
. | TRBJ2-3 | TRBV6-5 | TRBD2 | CASRRTGGFTDTQYF | TGTGCGAGCAGGAGAACGGGGGGGTTCACAGATACGCAGTATTTT
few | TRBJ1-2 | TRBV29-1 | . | CSGMAGDGYTF | TGCAGCGGGATGGCGGGGGATGGCTACACCTTC
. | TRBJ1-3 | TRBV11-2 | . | CASSPQAISGNTIYF | TGTGCCAGCAGCCCACAGGCGATCTCTGGAAACACCATATATTTT
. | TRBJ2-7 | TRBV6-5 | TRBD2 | CASSPAGDPLEQYF | TGTGCCAGCAGTCCCGCGGGAGATCCTCTCGAGCAGTACTTC
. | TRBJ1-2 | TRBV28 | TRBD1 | CASSAGGLGLGYTF | TGTGCCAGCAGCGCAGGGGGCCTGGGGTTGGGCTACACCTTC
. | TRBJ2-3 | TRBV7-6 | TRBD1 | CASSLGQGADTQYF | TGTGCCAGCAGCCTGGGACAGGGCGCAGATACGCAGTATTTT
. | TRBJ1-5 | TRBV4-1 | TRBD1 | CASSQGDRVNQPQHF | TGCGCCAGCAGCCAAGGGGACAGGGTCAATCAGCCCCAGCATTTT
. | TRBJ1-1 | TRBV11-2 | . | CASSFGGNTEAFF | TGTGCCAGCAGCTTTGGAGGGAACACTGAAGCTTTCTTT
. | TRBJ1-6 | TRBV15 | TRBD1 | CATSRPGTGRSPLHF | TGTGCCACCAGCAGACCCGGGACAGGGCGGTCACCCCTCCACTTT
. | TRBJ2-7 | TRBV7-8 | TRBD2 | CATSKLAGVIYEQYF | TGTGCCACCTCGAAACTAGCGGGAGTTATTTACGAGCAGTACTTC
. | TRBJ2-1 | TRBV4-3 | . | CASSPGVGYNEQFF | TGCGCCAGCAGCCCGGGAGTAGGATACAATGAGCAGTTCTTC
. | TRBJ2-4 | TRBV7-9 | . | CASSPHQAKNIQYF | TGTGCCAGCAGCCCGCATCAGGCCAAAAACATTCAGTACTTC
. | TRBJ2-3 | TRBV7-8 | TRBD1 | CASSRDRGHRDTQYF | TGTGCCAGCAGCCGAGACAGGGGGCATAGAGATACGCAGTATTTT
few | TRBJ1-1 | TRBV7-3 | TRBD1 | CASSSPRQGGKNTEAFF | TGTGCCAGCAGCTCCCCCCGACAGGGGGGGAAGAACACTGAAGCTTTCTTT
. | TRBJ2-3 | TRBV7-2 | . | CASSLSGRTDTQYF | TGTGCCAGCAGCTTATCGGGTCGCACAGATACGCAGTATTTT
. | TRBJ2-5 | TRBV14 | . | CASSHPWGRTETQYF | TGTGCCAGCAGCCACCCCTGGGGCAGGACAGAGACCCAGTACTTC
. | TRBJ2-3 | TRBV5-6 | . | CASSAGTTDTQYF | TGTGCCAGCAGCGCGGGCACCACAGATACGCAGTATTTT
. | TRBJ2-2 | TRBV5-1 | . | CASSLGQSNTGELFF | TGCGCCAGCAGCTTGGGACAGAGCAACACCGGGGAGCTGTTTTTT
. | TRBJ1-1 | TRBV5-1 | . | CASSPGLNTEAFF | TGCGCCAGCAGCCCCGGACTCAACACTGAAGCTTTCTTT
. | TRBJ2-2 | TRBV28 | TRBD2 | CASSLGLAGGPVGELFF | TGTGCCAGCAGTTTAGGTCTAGCGGGAGGCCCGGTCGGGGAGCTGTTTTTT
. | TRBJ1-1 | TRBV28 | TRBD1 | CASSSPGQGAGTEAFF | TGTGCCAGCAGCTCGCCGGGGCAGGGGGCAGGTACTGAAGCTTTCTTT
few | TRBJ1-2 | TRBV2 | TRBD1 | CASRATGAGGYTF | TGTGCCAGCAGAGCGACAGGGGCTGGGGGCTACACCTTC
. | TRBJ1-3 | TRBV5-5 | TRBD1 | CASSLAGTGGAGNTIYF | TGTGCCAGCAGCTTGGCCGGGACAGGGGGCGCAGGAAACACCATATATTTT
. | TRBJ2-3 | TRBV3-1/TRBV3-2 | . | CASSPGQLTTDTQYF | TGTGCCAGCAGCCCCGGACAGCTAACCACAGATACGCAGTATTTT
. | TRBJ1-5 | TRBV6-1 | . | CASSDGGTFNQPQHF | TGTGCCAGCAGTGATGGCGGTACCTTCAATCAGCCCCAGCATTTT
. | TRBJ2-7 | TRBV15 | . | CATSRAGRGFSEQYF | TGTGCCACCAGCAGAGCTGGCAGGGGATTCTCCGAGCAGTACTTC
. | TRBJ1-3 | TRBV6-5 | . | CASSYSRGLAGNTIYF | TGTGCCAGCAGTTACTCAAGGGGTTTGGCTGGAAACACCATATATTTT
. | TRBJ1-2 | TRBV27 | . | CASSPGGANLYGYTF | TGTGCCAGCAGTCCTGGGGGCGCGAACCTCTATGGCTACACCTTC
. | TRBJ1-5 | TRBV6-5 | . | CASSRTRGPQHF | TGTGCCAGCAGCCGAACCAGGGGGCCCCAGCATTTT
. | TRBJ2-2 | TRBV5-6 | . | CASSLASPGAGELFF | TGTGCCAGCAGCTTGGCCTCCCCGGGGGCCGGGGAGCTGTTTTTT
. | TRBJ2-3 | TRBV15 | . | CATSRVGVEPDTQYF | TGTGCCACCAGCAGAGTAGGGGTAGAACCAGATACGCAGTATTTT